This T cell receptor beta chain is drawn from a study of blood T cells in healthy people across ages. There are 18 residues in the CDR3. J gave up 7 bases and V 2 bases, and 16 bases lay outside the gene matches. The germline CDR1 and CDR2 sequences are SGHDN and FVKESK. Sample-barcoded 5' priming and a J-beta primer mix drove a second PCR of roughly 6 to 12 cycles. TCRdb used MiXCR to reprocess the 5' RACE reads, holding one entry per CDR3 protein. The sample consists of 700,000 to 900,000 distinct CDR3 sequences, roughly 25% of them appearing once. The donors, aged roughly 6 to 95, were healthy Caucasians from Russia. Total RNA was isolated from each sample in quantities of at least 6 micrograms. The same data also contributed to another study, on T cells of mothers and their children. That study reports: Each child contributed roughly 3 million TCR beta CDR3 reads, while each mother contributed over 8.5 million. Thymic selection shapes TCR recombination output similarly in related and unrelated pairs.

The chain joins TRBV14 to TRBJ2-2; 7 positions agree with TRBD2. The sequenced material came from blood. This TCR derives from a boy younger than 18 in good health. The CDR3 reads CASSQKVSRLAGRGELFF. The CDR3 DNA follows: TGTGCCAGCAGCCAAAAGGTATCGCGACTAGCAGGTCGCGGGGAGCTGTTTTTT.